One sample yielded the 27 T cell receptor beta chains listed below, sequenced in a study of blood T cell repertoires in COVID-19. Using immunoSEQ multiplex PCR, the repertoire was profiled, and TCRdb retains in-frame clones only, with some absent. The sample contains approximately 150,000 clones, around 90% of which appear only once. What was sequenced was peripheral blood. Receptors originate from a man in his sixties or seventies with acute or convalescent COVID-19.

A remark on this clone: One end of the junction fails to match germline, which may point to a read error. The gene calls are TRBV7-9 and TRBJ2-1; D not resolved. CDR1 and CDR2 (germline): SEHNR, FQNEAQ (reference sequence). The length of the CDR3 is 12 residues. DNA for the CDR3: TGTGCCAGCAGCTCTGAAACAGTACTCAGGATCTTC. It specifies CASSSETVLRIF.

V is TRBV3-1 (or the pseudogene TRBV3-2) and J is TRBJ2-6; D perhaps matches TRBD2 (6 bases). Trimming removed 1 base from V and 2 bases from J, with 6 bases in between. The length of the CDR3 is 15 residues. CDR1 and CDR2 (germline): LGHDT, YNNKEL (reference sequence). The chain's CDR3 is CASSQGRAGANVLTF. The CDR3 region has the DNA TGTGCCAGCAGCCAAGGGAGGGCTGGGGCCAACGTCCTGACTTTC.

The chain joins TRBV7-2 to TRBJ2-2; 10 nucleotides align to TRBD2. Trimming took 5 bases from V and 4 from J; bases not matched to a gene: 4. This CDR3 has 15 amino acids. Germline CDR1 SGHTA, CDR2 FQGNSA. The CDR3 protein is CASSQGLAVTGELFF. The CDR3 DNA sequence: TGTGCCAGCAGCCAAGGACTAGCGGTCACCGGGGAGCTGTTTTTT.

This clone was counted between two and nine times. V and J are TRBV19 and TRBJ1-2, with TRBD1 as a possible D gene (5 bases). Trimming left V 4 bases short and J 14 bases short, with 14 bases between. There are 11 residues in the CDR3. Germline lookup yields CDR1 LNHDA and CDR2 SQIVND (reference sequence). CDR3 region: CASSRSRVMTF. For the CDR3, the DNA is TGTGCCAGTAGTAGGAGCAGGGTGATGACCTTC.

J is TRBJ2-3 and V is TRBV30, with D possibly TRBD2 on 6 matching bases. CDR3 length: 13 residues. Deletions cut 2 bases from V and 3 bases from J, with 9 bases between. From germline, CDR1 is GTSNPN and CDR2 SVGIG (reference sequence). The DNA of the CDR3 is TGTGCCTGGAGTCGGGGGAGGACAGATACGCAGTATTTT. Residues: CAWSRGRTDTQYF. Based on the CDR3 plus reference TRBV30 and TRBJ2-3, the full variable domain is SQTIHQWPATLVQPVGSPLSLECTVEGTSNPNLYWYRQAAGRGLQLLFYSVGIGQISSEVPQNLSASRPQDRQFILSSKKLLLSDSGFYLCAWSRGRTDTQYFGPGTRLTVL.

This clone came up a few times. This chain connects TRBV10-1 to TRBJ2-1; 7 bases line up with TRBD2. This CDR3 has 16 amino acids. In germline, CDR1 is WNHNN, CDR2 SYGVQD (reference sequence). V shed 0 bases and J 3 bases; nucleotides not matched to a gene: 5. CDR3 in DNA: TGCGCCAGCAGTGAGTCCCCTGCGGGGGTCTACAATGAGCAGTTCTTC. It encodes CASSESPAGVYNEQFF.

The chain combines TRBV27 with TRBJ1-4; 10 positions match TRBD1. Germline V lookup: CDR1 MNHEY, CDR2 SMNVEV (reference sequence). The length of the CDR3 is 16 residues. Trimming at V came to 5 bases and at J to 6 bases, leaving 9 bases not matched to a gene. The CDR3 region is CASSIGTGVGDEKLFF. The CDR3, as DNA: TGTGCCAGCAGTATCGGGACAGGGGTGGGTGATGAAAAACTGTTTTTT.

The CDR3 protein is CASSFRDRNSPLHF. Here the CDR3 DNA reads TGTGCCAGCAGCTTCCGGGACAGGAATTCACCCCTCCACTTT. V and J are TRBV7-2 and TRBJ1-6; 8 bases match TRBD1. Trimming took 3 bases from V and 7 from J; bases not matched to a gene: 2. The germline V gene has CDR1 SGHTA and CDR2 FQGNSA. This CDR3 contains 14 residues.

The genes are TRBV3-1 (or the pseudogene TRBV3-2) and TRBJ2-1; a weak D match, TRBD2 (6 bases). CDR1 and CDR2 (germline): LGHDT, YNNKEL (reference sequence). The V gene lost 7 bases and the J gene lost 7 bases, with 20 bases spanning the gap. The CDR3 runs 15 residues. The CDR3 sequence: CASTKGSGGGNEQFF. The DNA for the CDR3 is TGTGCCAGCACCAAAGGCTCCGGTGGGGGGAATGAGCAGTTCTTC.

The rearrangement uses TRBV10-1 and TRBJ2-7; 9 bases are a match to TRBD2. V lost 4 bases and J lost 2; bases outside the gene matches: 3. Per germline, CDR1 WNHNN and CDR2 SYGVQD (reference sequence). There are 14 residues in the CDR3. CDR3 sequence (DNA): TGCGCCAGCAGTGGGGCTAGCGGGGCCTACGAGCAGTACTTC. Amino acid sequence: CASSGASGAYEQYF.

This chain joins TRBV12-5 and TRBJ2-4, with TRBD1 matching 7 bases. From germline, CDR1 is LGHNT and CDR2 FRNRAP. V lost 5 bases to trimming and J lost 5 bases; unmatched junction nucleotides: 3. The CDR3 runs to 13 residues. CDR3 DNA sequence: TGTGCTAGTGGTCGGGACAGCGAAAACATTCAGTACTTC. It specifies CASGRDSENIQYF.

This chain links TRBV5-3 with TRBJ2-7, with TRBD2 matching over 10 bases. TRBV5-3 is noted as an ORF with a role that remains uncertain. The CDR3 spans 13 residues. The V and J ends lost 7 bases and 7 bases, in that order; junction bases with no gene match: 8. CDR3 residues: CARGYPTSGEQYF. CDR3 DNA sequence: TGTGCCAGAGGATACCCGACTAGCGGGGAGCAGTACTTC.

This chain joins TRBV7-5 and TRBJ1-3. TRBV7-5 is a recognized pseudogene. The CDR3 covers 13 residues. Here the CDR3 DNA reads TGTGTCAGGGGACTTCCGTCTGGAAACACCATATATTTT. Translation gives CVRGLPSGNTIYF.

The J gene is TRBJ2-1, the V gene TRBV5-5, with TRBD2 matching 15 bases. Looked up from germline, CDR1 is SGHKS and CDR2 is YYEKEE (reference sequence). V dropped 4 bases and J dropped 0; count of bases not matched to a gene: 11. This CDR3 region has 20 residues. CDR3 sequence (DNA): TGTGCCAGCAGCCTAACCGGGACTAGCGGGGGGTCCAGCTCCTACAATGAGCAGTTCTTC. It specifies CASSLTGTSGGSSSYNEQFF.

The rearrangement uses TRBV5-1 and TRBJ2-4; 11 bases are shared with TRBD2. Losses at the gene ends were 0 bases for V and 12 bases for J; bases not matched to a gene: 5. In germline, CDR1 is SGHRS, CDR2 YFSETQ. The length of the CDR3 is 14 residues. This CDR3 reads CASSLELAGGHQYF. The CDR3 DNA is TGCGCCAGCAGCTTGGAGCTAGCGGGGGGCCATCAGTACTTC.

This clone appeared once. This chain connects TRBV7-3 to TRBJ2-5; TRBD2 aligns across 10 bases. J lost 7 bases, V lost 3 bases, and 8 bases had no gene match. The CDR3 runs 15 residues. Per the germline V gene, CDR1 is SGHTA and CDR2 is FQGTGA. This CDR3 is CASSLEAGGRGTQYF. The CDR3 DNA reads as TGTGCCAGCAGCTTGGAAGCGGGAGGGCGGGGGACCCAGTACTTC.

This clone was counted once. The rearrangement uses TRBV7-2 and TRBJ2-7; weak D call: TRBD2 (6 bases). Trimming took off 7 bases at V and 3 bases at J, with 22 bases between the two ends. The CDR3 sequence is 16 residues long. Per the germline V gene, CDR1 is SGHTA and CDR2 is FQGNSA. The CDR3 here is CASTPGPQRANYEQYF. For the CDR3, the DNA is TGTGCCAGCACCCCGGGCCCCCAGCGGGCGAACTACGAGCAGTACTTC. The whole variable domain, filled in from reference TRBV7-2 and TRBJ2-7, reads GAGVSQSPSNKVTEKGKDVELRCDPISGHTALYWYRQSLGQGLEFLIYFQGNSAPDKSGLPSDRFSAERTGGSVSTLTIQRTQQEDSAVYLCASTPGPQRANYEQYFGPGTRLTVT.

The J gene is TRBJ1-6, the V gene TRBV5-6, with D hard to call. This CDR3 contains 16 residues. The V gene's germline CDR1 is SGHDT and CDR2 YYEEEE. The V and J ends lost 1 base and 7 bases respectively, with 15 bases between them. This CDR3 reads CASSLMAGYGNSPLHF. CDR3 bases: TGTGCCAGCAGCTTGATGGCCGGGTATGGGAATTCACCCCTCCACTTT.

The CDR3 DNA reads TGTGCCAGCAGTTTAACCGGGACAGGGGGCAATCAGCCCCAGCATTTT. Translation: CASSLTGTGGNQPQHF. The chain has TRBV5-5 and TRBJ1-5; TRBD1 matches 10 bases. Germline values: CDR1 SGHKS, CDR2 YYEKEE (reference sequence). This CDR3 spans 16 amino acids. Trimming took 5 bases from V and 2 from J; bases not matched to a gene: 7.

This chain joins TRBV2 and TRBJ1-4, with D possibly matching TRBD1 (6 bases). The CDR3 consists of 14 residues. The V end lost 7 bases, the J end lost 3 bases, and 12 bases lay between the germline ends. From germline, CDR1 is SNHLY and CDR2 FYNNEI. DNA for the CDR3: TGTGCCAGCAAGGGGGACACAGCTAATGAAAAACTGTTTTTT. Translating it yields CASKGDTANEKLFF. Looking up the rest from reference TRBV2 and TRBJ1-4 gives the full variable domain: EPEVTQTPSHQVTQMGQEVILRCVPISNHLYFYWYRQILGQKVEFLVSFYNNEISEKSEIFDDQFSVERPDGSNFTLKIRSTKLEDSAMYFCASKGDTANEKLFFGSGTQLSVL.

The rearrangement uses TRBV19 and TRBJ1-2; D is possibly TRBD1 (5 bases). The CDR3 sequence is 15 residues long. Germline CDR1 LNHDA, CDR2 SQIVND (reference sequence). Trimming stripped 5 bases from V and 2 bases from J, with 15 bases between. The CDR3 loop reads CASSPPGRANYGYTF. In DNA form, the CDR3 reads TGTGCCAGTAGTCCCCCCGGCAGGGCAAACTATGGCTACACCTTC.

V and J are TRBV9 and TRBJ1-2, with a possible D match to TRBD1 (5 bases). The CDR3 contains 13 residues. Germline CDR1 is SGDLS and CDR2 is YYNGEE. Trimming took off 0 bases at V and 8 bases at J, with 11 bases between the two ends. The CDR3 region has the DNA TGTGCCAGCAGCGTAGATGGGGCCGGGGGCTACACCTTC. It is translated as CASSVDGAGGYTF. Using reference TRBV9 and TRBJ1-2 for the parts outside the CDR3, the full variable domain is DSGVTQTPKHLITATGQRVTLRCSPRSGDLSVYWYQQSLDQGLQFLIQYYNGEERAKGNILERFSAQQFPDLHSELNLSSLELGDSALYFCASSVDGAGGYTFGSGTRLTVV.

The chain has TRBV5-1 and TRBJ2-3, with TRBD2 matching 7 bases. This CDR3 has 15 residues. Germline V lookup: CDR1 SGHRS, CDR2 YFSETQ. The V gene end was trimmed by 2 bases and the J gene end by 6 bases; junction bases not matched to a gene: 9. The CDR3 reads CASSFPLATSDTQYF. In nucleotides, the CDR3 is TGCGCCAGCAGCTTTCCACTAGCGACCTCCGATACGCAGTATTTT. The full variable domain, rest sourced from reference TRBV5-1 and TRBJ2-3, is KAGVTQTPRYLIKTRGQQVTLSCSPISGHRSVSWYQQTPGQGLQFLFEYFSETQRNKGNFPGRFSGRQFSNSRSEMNVSTLELGDSALYLCASSFPLATSDTQYFGPGTRLTVL.

This chain uses TRBV20-1 with TRBJ1-1; D is undetermined. CDR1 is DFQATT, CDR2 SNEGSKA, per germline (reference sequence). The CDR3 covers 11 residues. Trimming removed 7 bases at V and 5 bases at J, with 11 bases between. Here the CDR3 DNA reads TGCAGTGTCCCGACTGAGACTGAAGCTTTCTTT. Translation: CSVPTETEAFF.

The rearrangement links TRBV5-1 to TRBJ2-3; TRBD1 matches 7 bases. The CDR3 is made up of 15 amino acids. Germline V gene lookup returns CDR1 SGHRS and CDR2 YFSETQ. The V segment lost 4 bases and the J segment 2 bases; nucleotides outside the gene matches: 7. CDR3 in DNA: TGCGCCAGCAGCCGAAGCGGACAGGCCACAGATACGCAGTATTTT. Its protein product is CASSRSGQATDTQYF. Combining the CDR3 with reference TRBV5-1 and TRBJ2-3 gives the whole variable domain KAGVTQTPRYLIKTRGQQVTLSCSPISGHRSVSWYQQTPGQGLQFLFEYFSETQRNKGNFPGRFSGRQFSNSRSEMNVSTLELGDSALYLCASSRSGQATDTQYFGPGTRLTVL.

V is TRBV6-5 and J is TRBJ2-5; D unclear. The CDR3 runs 12 residues. CDR1 MNHEY and CDR2 SVGAGI come from the germline V gene. Between the trimmed V and J ends, which lost 6 bases and 5 bases, there was a span of 10 bases. The CDR3 loop is CASRGEYETQYF. DNA of the CDR3: TGTGCCAGCAGGGGCGAGTATGAGACCCAGTACTTC.

CDR3 protein: CASSRHRDTEAFF. The CDR3 nucleotides are TGTGCCAGCAGCCGACACAGGGACACTGAAGCTTTCTTT. The chain has TRBV12-3 or TRBV12-4 and TRBJ1-1, with D possibly TRBD1 on 6 matching bases. The V and J ends lost 6 bases and 3 bases respectively, with 11 bases between them. There are 13 residues in the CDR3.